These T cell receptor beta chains were read from a single sample in a study of OX40 agonist ivuxolimab in advanced cancers. TCRdb's copy holds only in-frame clones and misses some; the assay was immunoSEQ multiplex PCR. The sample gives around 60,000 clones, 70% to 85% of which show up once; over 1.3% is in the top ten. The sample here was CD4+ or CD8+ T cells sorted from blood, taken in a trial of the OX40 agonist ivuxolimab. All receptors come from an adult with an advanced solid tumor such as melanoma, head and neck, liver or kidney cancer. Both conserved end residues are part of each CDR3. A D gene is named only where the DNA matches it firmly. Size is omitted from some rows. Given values are once, few, many or a class for expanded clones.

15	TRBV6-1	TRBD1	-	TRBJ1-2	CASSSDRGRLYGYTF	TGTGCCAGCAGTAGTGACAGGGGCCGTCTCTATGGCTACACCTTC
16	TRBV6-6	-	-	TRBJ2-5	CASNPGATGRKETQYF	TGTGCCAGCAACCCGGGGGCGACAGGCCGTAAAGAGACCCAGTACTTC
15	TRBV6-1	TRBD1	-	TRBJ2-7	CASSFSGQGAYEQYF	TGTGCCAGCAGCTTCTCGGGACAGGGAGCCTACGAGCAGTACTTC
14	TRBV7-8	TRBD1	-	TRBJ2-1	CASSNRQGSSEQFF	TGTGCCAGCAGCAATCGACAGGGATCTTCTGAGCAGTTCTTC
14	TRBV6-5	-	-	TRBJ1-6	CASSYSGYNSPLHF	TGTGCCAGCAGTTACTCCGGCTATAATTCACCCCTCCACTTT
13	TRBV7-2	-	-	TRBJ1-1	CASSRNRNTEAFF	TGTGCCAGCAGCCGGAACAGGAACACTGAAGCTTTCTTT
15	TRBV7-8	-	-	TRBJ1-5	CASSREGLSNQPQHF	TGTGCCAGCAGCCGCGAGGGGCTCAGCAATCAGCCCCAGCATTTT
15	TRBV5-1	TRBD1	once	TRBJ1-1	CASSLDRGPWTEAFF	TGCGCCAGCAGCTTGGACAGGGGGCCGTGGACTGAAGCTTTCTTT
15	TRBV18	TRBD1	-	TRBJ2-5	CASSPSTGLDETQYF	TGTGCCAGCTCACCTTCGACAGGGTTGGACGAGACCCAGTACTTC
8	TRBV21-1	-	-	TRBJ2-5	CATETQYF	TGTGCCACCGAGACCCAGTACTTC
13	TRBV7-8	TRBD1	few	TRBJ1-1	CASSPGGGTEAFF	TGTGCCAGCAGCCCAGGGGGAGGGACTGAAGCTTTCTTT
13	TRBV7-2	TRBD1	-	TRBJ1-1	CASSYTGTAEAFF	TGTGCCAGCAGTTATACCGGGACAGCTGAAGCTTTCTTT
18	TRBV28	TRBD1	-	TRBJ2-4	CASSPRDRGFLAKNIQYF	TGTGCCAGCAGCCCCCGGGACAGGGGTTTTTTAGCCAAAAACATTCAGTACTTC
16	TRBV5-1	-	-	TRBJ2-1	CASSTRQDLSYNEQFF	TGCGCCAGCAGCACCCGACAGGACCTCTCCTACAATGAGCAGTTCTTC
15	TRBV11-2	-	-	TRBJ2-7	CASSLRWARIYEQYF	TGTGCCAGCAGCTTACGGTGGGCCCGAATCTACGAGCAGTACTTC
12	TRBV6-6	-	few	TRBJ1-5	CASSLRNQPQHF	TGTGCCAGCAGTCTACGCAATCAGCCCCAGCATTTT